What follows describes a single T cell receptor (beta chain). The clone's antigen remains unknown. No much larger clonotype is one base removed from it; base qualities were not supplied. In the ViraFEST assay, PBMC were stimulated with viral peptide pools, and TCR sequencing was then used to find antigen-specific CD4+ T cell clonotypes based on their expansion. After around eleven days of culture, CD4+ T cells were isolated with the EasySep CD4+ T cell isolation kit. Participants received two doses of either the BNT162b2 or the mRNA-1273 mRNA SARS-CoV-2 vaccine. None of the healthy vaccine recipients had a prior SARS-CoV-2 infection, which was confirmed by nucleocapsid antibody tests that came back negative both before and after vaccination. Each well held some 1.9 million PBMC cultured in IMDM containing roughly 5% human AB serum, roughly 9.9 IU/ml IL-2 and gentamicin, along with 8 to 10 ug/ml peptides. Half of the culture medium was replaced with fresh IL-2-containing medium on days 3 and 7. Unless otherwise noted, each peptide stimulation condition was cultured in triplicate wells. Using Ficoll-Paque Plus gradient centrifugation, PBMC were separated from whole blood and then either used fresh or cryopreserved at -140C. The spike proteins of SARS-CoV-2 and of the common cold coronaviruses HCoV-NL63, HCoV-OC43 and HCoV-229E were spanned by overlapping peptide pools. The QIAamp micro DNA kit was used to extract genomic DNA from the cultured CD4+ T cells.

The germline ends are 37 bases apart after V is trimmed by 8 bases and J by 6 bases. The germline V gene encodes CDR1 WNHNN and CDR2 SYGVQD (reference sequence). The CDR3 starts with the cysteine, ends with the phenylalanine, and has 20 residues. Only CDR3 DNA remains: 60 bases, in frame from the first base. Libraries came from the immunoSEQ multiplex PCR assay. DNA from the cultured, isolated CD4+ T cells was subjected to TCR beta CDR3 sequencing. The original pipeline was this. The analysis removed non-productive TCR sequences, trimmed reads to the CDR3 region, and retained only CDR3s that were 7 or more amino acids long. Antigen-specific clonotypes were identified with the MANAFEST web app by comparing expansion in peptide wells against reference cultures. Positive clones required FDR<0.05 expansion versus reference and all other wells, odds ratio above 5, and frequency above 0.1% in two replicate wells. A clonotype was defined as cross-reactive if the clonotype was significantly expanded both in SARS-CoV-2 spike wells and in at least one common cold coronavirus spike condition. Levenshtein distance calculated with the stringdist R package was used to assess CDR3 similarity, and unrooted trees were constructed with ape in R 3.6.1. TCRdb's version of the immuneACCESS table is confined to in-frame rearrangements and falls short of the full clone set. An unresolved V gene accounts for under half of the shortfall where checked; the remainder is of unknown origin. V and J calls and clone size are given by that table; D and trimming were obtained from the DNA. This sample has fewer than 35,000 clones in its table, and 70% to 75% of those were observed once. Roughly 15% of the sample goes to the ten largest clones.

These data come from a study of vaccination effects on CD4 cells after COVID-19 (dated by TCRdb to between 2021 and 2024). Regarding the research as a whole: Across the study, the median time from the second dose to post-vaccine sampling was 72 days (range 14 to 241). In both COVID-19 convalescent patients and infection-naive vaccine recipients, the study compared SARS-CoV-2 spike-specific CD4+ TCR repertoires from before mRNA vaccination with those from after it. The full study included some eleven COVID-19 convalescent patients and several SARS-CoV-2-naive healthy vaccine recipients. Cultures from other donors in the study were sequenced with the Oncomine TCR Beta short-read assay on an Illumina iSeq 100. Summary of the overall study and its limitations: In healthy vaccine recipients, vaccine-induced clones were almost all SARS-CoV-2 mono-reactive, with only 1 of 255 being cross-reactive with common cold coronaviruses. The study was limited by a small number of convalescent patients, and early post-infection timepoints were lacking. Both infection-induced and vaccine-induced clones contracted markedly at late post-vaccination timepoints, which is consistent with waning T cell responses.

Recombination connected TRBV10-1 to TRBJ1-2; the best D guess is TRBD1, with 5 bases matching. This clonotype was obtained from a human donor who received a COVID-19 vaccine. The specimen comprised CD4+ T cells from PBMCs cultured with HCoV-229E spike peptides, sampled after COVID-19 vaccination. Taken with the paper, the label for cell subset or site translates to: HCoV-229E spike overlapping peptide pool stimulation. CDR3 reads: CASGAGETLLSPNFDHGYTF. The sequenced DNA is TGCGCCAGCGGGGCGGGAGAGACACTCCTGAGTCCTAATTTCGACCATGGCTACACCTTC.